The rows below give T cell receptor beta chains drawn from one sample of a study of cytomegalovirus exposure and HLA in healthy donors. The assay was immunoSEQ multiplex PCR, and TCRdb's table has in-frame clones only and misses some. The sample shows approximately 140,000 clones, approximately 84% of them seen only once. The sequencing sample was made of PBMCs. These TCRs come from a woman between 18 and 29 years old in good health and CMV-seronegative. CDR3s include the opening cysteine and the closing phenylalanine or tryptophan. D genes are given only for firm matches. Clone size, where shown, is once, few, many, or a class for clones that have expanded.

DNA,CDR3,D,V,J,size
TGTGCCTGGAGTCCCTCCTCCTCCACTGAAGCTTTCTTT,CAWSPSSSTEAFF,.,TRBV30,TRBJ1-1,few
TGTGCCAGTAGTATCAAGGGACTAGCGGGAGCGGCCCTTCGGGAGCAGTTCTTC,CASSIKGLAGAALREQFF,TRBD2,TRBV19,TRBJ2-1,once
TGTGCCAGCTCCGAAAGTGGGGGCGTGAACACTGAAGCTTTCTTT,CASSESGGVNTEAFF,.,TRBV18,TRBJ1-1,.
TGTGCCAGTAGAGAGACAGGAACCTTGAGGTACGAGCAGTACTTC,CASRETGTLRYEQYF,.,TRBV19,TRBJ2-7,.
TGTGCTAGTGGCCCTTCTAGCACAGATACGCAGTATTTT,CASGPSSTDTQYF,.,TRBV12-5,TRBJ2-3,.
TGTGCCAGCAGTGGGGGCCGGACAGGGTCGGTGGGCATTCAGTACTTC,CASSGGRTGSVGIQYF,TRBD1,TRBV11-1,TRBJ2-4,.
TGTGCCAGCAGTGAAGCGAGAGCGAACTCCGGCAATCAGCCCCAGCATTTT,CASSEARANSGNQPQHF,.,TRBV6-1,TRBJ1-5,.
TGTGCCAGGATAACAGGGATTAGGGGCTACACCTTC,CARITGIRGYTF,.,TRBV19,TRBJ1-2,.
TGTGTCAGAAGCTTAGACAGACCAAGGAGGGGCTACGAGCAGTACTTC,CVRSLDRPRRGYEQYF,.,TRBV7-5,TRBJ2-7,.
TGTGCCAGCTCAGCGGGGTCCTATGGCTACACCTTC,CASSAGSYGYTF,.,TRBV18,TRBJ1-2,.
TGCGCCAGCAGCTTGGTATTCGGGACTAGGGCTTTCTTT,CASSLVFGTRAFF,.,TRBV5-1,TRBJ1-1,.
TGTGCCAGCAGCTTGGAAGGCGGGCGGGAGCAGTTCTTC,CASSLEGGREQFF,.,TRBV5-4,TRBJ2-1,.
TGTGCCTGGAGTACAGGCATCAAAGTGAACACTGAAGCTTTCTTT,CAWSTGIKVNTEAFF,.,TRBV30,TRBJ1-1,.
TGTGTCTCCCTTCGGACAGGGGCGTACTCTGGGGCCAACGTCCTGACTTTC,CVSLRTGAYSGANVLTF,TRBD1,TRBV30,TRBJ2-6,.
TGCGCCAGCAGTGGGGGGGAAGGAGGCGAGCAGTTCTTC,CASSGGEGGEQFF,.,TRBV10-1,TRBJ2-1,.
TGTGCCTGGAGTGTTTTTGGGACTAGCCGGGACGACGAGCAGTACTTC,CAWSVFGTSRDDEQYF,TRBD2,TRBV30,TRBJ2-7,.
TGTGCCGGATTAGGGACAGCGAACACTGAAGCTTTCTTT,CAGLGTANTEAFF,TRBD1,TRBV2,TRBJ1-1,.
TGTGCCAGCAGCTTAGAGACTAGCGGTACCTACGAGCAGTACTTC,CASSLETSGTYEQYF,TRBD2,TRBV7-6,TRBJ2-7,.
TGTGCCACCAGCATCCGAGGGGGAGAGACCCAGTACTTC,CATSIRGGETQYF,.,TRBV15,TRBJ2-5,.
TGTGCCAGCAGAAGTAGCGGGAGACCCACAGATACGCAGTATTTT,CASRSSGRPTDTQYF,TRBD2,TRBV6-6,TRBJ2-3,.
TGTGCCAGCAGTTACGCCGGGAACTCTGACGGGGAGCTGTTTTTT,CASSYAGNSDGELFF,.,TRBV6-5,TRBJ2-2,once
TGTGCCAGCAGAGAACAGGGGAAAAAGGACTATGGCTACACCTTC,CASREQGKKDYGYTF,TRBD1,TRBV6-1,TRBJ1-2,.
TGTGCCGGAAAGTCTAACCGACAGGGTGATGGCTACACCTTC,CAGKSNRQGDGYTF,TRBD1,TRBV19,TRBJ1-2,.
TGTGCCAGCAGCCGGGGCCCAGCGGGAGGGGACAATGAGCAGTTCTTC,CASSRGPAGGDNEQFF,TRBD2,TRBV5-4,TRBJ2-1,.
TGTGCCTGGAACATACAGCAGGGGAAGGGAGGCTACACCTTC,CAWNIQQGKGGYTF,.,TRBV30,TRBJ1-2,.
TGTGCCAGCAGGGCAGGGTATGAGCAGTTCTTC,CASRAGYEQFF,.,TRBV2,TRBJ2-1,.